The clone carrying this T cell receptor (beta chain) was observed once. Its antigen is not known. This specimen comes from a study of cytomegalovirus exposure and HLA in healthy donors. Whole-study results and caveats: According to an earlier analysis, most TCR beta V segments yielded productive rearrangements about 87% or about 30% of the time.

PCR involved 60 Vbeta and 13 Jbeta primers. This table comes from immunoSEQ multiplex PCR, and its TCRdb copy is limited to in-frame clones, with some not included. This sample has fewer than 250,000 clones, with about 74% found just once. This CDR3 is built from 15 residues. The V segment lost 3 bases and the J segment 6 bases; nucleotides outside the gene matches: 9. The germline V gene has CDR1 LNHDA and CDR2 SQIVND (reference sequence). This clonotype was obtained from a man aged 40-49 years in good health and CMV-seronegative. The gene calls are TRBV19 and TRBJ2-3; 7 bases are shared with TRBD2. Sequences were obtained from PBMCs. CDR3 coding DNA: TGTGCCAGTAGTATCACGCGGGAGATAGTGGATACGCAGTATTTT. Translated: CASSITREIVDTQYF.